Listed below are T cell receptor beta chains from one sample, sequenced in a study of CD8+ T cells in alopecia areata. Assay: immunoSEQ multiplex PCR; the TCRdb copy retains only in-frame clones and omits some. In the table there are under 350,000 clones, roughly 50% of which are singletons. Material: CD4+ T cells sorted from blood, obtained at week 24, from a patient treated with tofacitinib. These receptor sequences come from a human donor with alopecia areata. CDR3s include the opening cysteine and the closing phenylalanine or tryptophan. The order of the fields is D gene, J gene, CDR3 length, clone size, V gene, CDR3 DNA, CDR3 protein. D genes are given only for firm matches. Some rows mark clone size as missing; the rest say once, few, many or name a class of expanded clone.

-	TRBJ1-4	13	-	TRBV27	TGTGCCAGCAGAAGACACCAAGATGAAAAACTGTTTTTT	CASRRHQDEKLFF
-	TRBJ2-7	13	few	TRBV6-1	TGTGCCAGCACTCGGGACATCAGCAACGAGCAGTACTTC	CASTRDISNEQYF
-	TRBJ1-5	14	-	TRBV15	TGTGCCACCAGCAGGAGAGGCGGCAATCAGCCCCAGCATTTT	CATSRRGGNQPQHF
-	TRBJ2-1	15	-	TRBV30	TGTGCCTGGAGTCTTAAGGGGACGGCTGACAATGAGCAGTTCTTC	CAWSLKGTADNEQFF
-	TRBJ2-5	14	-	TRBV29-1	TGCAGCGCTTACGGCGGGCCCTTCGGGGAGACCCAGTACTTC	CSAYGGPFGETQYF
-	TRBJ2-1	14	-	TRBV7-6	TGTGCCAGCAGCTTAGCGACCGTATACAATGAGCAGTTCTTC	CASSLATVYNEQFF
-	TRBJ1-2	14	-	TRBV6-1	TGTGCCAGCACCACCGCCGGGAGGTATTATGGCTACACCTTC	CASTTAGRYYGYTF
-	TRBJ2-2	15	-	TRBV30	TGTGCCTGGAGTGTAGACCGGATGAACACCGGGGAGCTGTTTTTT	CAWSVDRMNTGELFF
-	TRBJ2-2	13	-	TRBV4-2	TGTGCCAGCAGCCAAGGAGGCACCGGGGAGCTGTTTTTT	CASSQGGTGELFF
-	TRBJ2-5	12	-	TRBV29-1	TGCAGCGTTGGGGCCAGCCAAGAGACCCAGTACTTC	CSVGASQETQYF
-	TRBJ1-4	12	-	TRBV7-9	TGTGCCAGCAGCCTGGGAAATGAAAAACTGTTTTTT	CASSLGNEKLFF
-	TRBJ2-4	16	few	TRBV4-3	TGCGCCAGCAGCCAAGATCGCCGGGCTGGGGGAAACATTCAGTACTTC	CASSQDRRAGGNIQYF
-	TRBJ2-3	14	-	TRBV4-3	TGCGCCAGCAGCCAAGCTCGACCCACAGATACGCAGTATTTT	CASSQARPTDTQYF
-	TRBJ2-2	15	-	TRBV30	TGTGCCTGGAACCCGGGACGGAAGAACACCGGGGAGCTGTTTTTT	CAWNPGRKNTGELFF
TRBD1	TRBJ1-2	15	once	TRBV6-5	TGTGCCAGCAGTTTCCTCGGGACAGGGGGCTCTGGCTACACCTTC	CASSFLGTGGSGYTF
-	TRBJ2-2	15	-	TRBV9	TGTGCCAGCAGCCACGACAGTTTGGACACCGGGGAGCTGTTTTTT	CASSHDSLDTGELFF
-	TRBJ2-1	16	few	TRBV7-9	TGTGCCAGCAGCTGGGCTAGGGGCTACTCCTACAATGAGCAGTTCTTC	CASSWARGYSYNEQFF
-	TRBJ1-2	13	-	TRBV7-8	TGTGCCAGCAGCTTAGCGGGCAGTAGAGGCTACACCTTC	CASSLAGSRGYTF
-	TRBJ2-5	14	-	TRBV5-1	TGCGCCAGCAGCTTGACAGGGCGCGGCGAGACCCAGTACTTC	CASSLTGRGETQYF
-	TRBJ2-1	11	-	TRBV29-1	TGCAGCGCCGACCGATACAATGAGCAGTTCTTC	CSADRYNEQFF
-	TRBJ1-4	11	few	TRBV29-1	TGCAGCGGGGGGGCCAATGAAAAACTGTTTTTT	CSGGANEKLFF
-	TRBJ1-4	15	-	TRBV10-3	TGTGCCATCAGCGATCAGGGGACTACAAATGAAAAACTGTTTTTT	CAISDQGTTNEKLFF
-	TRBJ1-1	14	-	TRBV4-2	TGTGCCAGCAGCCATCGTCGTCGAGACATGGAAGCTTTCTTT	CASSHRRRDMEAFF
-	TRBJ1-1	13	few	TRBV7-8	TGTGCCAGCAGCCTCTTAATGAACACTGAAGCTTTCTTT	CASSLLMNTEAFF
TRBD1	TRBJ2-7	13	few	TRBV7-9	TGTGCCAGCAGGCCGGGACAGGGAGGCGAGCAGTACTTC	CASRPGQGGEQYF
-	TRBJ2-4	14	-	TRBV28	TGTGCCACCTCCGACCGGACGTCTCGCAGAGATCAGTACTTC	CATSDRTSRRDQYF
-	TRBJ2-1	14	-	TRBV28	TGTGCCAGCAGTTTATTCAACAGATACAATGAGCAGTTCTTC	CASSLFNRYNEQFF
TRBD1	TRBJ1-1	16	-	TRBV5-4	TGTGCCAGCAGCGTATCACAGGGGGCGGGGGACACTGAAGCTTTCTTT	CASSVSQGAGDTEAFF
-	TRBJ1-6	18	once	TRBV5-6	TGTGCCAGCAGCTCCTTGGGCGTCTGGGGCTCCTATAATTCACCCCTCCACTTT	CASSSLGVWGSYNSPLHF
-	TRBJ2-1	12	few	TRBV29-1	TGCAGCAGTTCCGACGGACCGCGAGAGCAGTTCTTC	CSSSDGPREQFF
TRBD1	TRBJ1-1	12	-	TRBV25-1	TGTGCCACCATCGACAGGGGAGGAAAAGCTTTCTTT	CATIDRGGKAFF
-	TRBJ2-2	11	few	TRBV29-1	TGCAGCGTTGTCGGCACCGGGGAGCTGTTTTTT	CSVVGTGELFF
TRBD1	TRBJ2-7	13	few	TRBV6-5	TGTGCCAGCAGCCGGGACAGGGCGTACGAGCAGTACTTC	CASSRDRAYEQYF
-	TRBJ1-1	14	-	TRBV5-1	TGCGCCAGCAGCTCCCGAACAGCGGCGGCAGAAGCTTTCTTT	CASSSRTAAAEAFF
-	TRBJ1-2	11	-	TRBV2	TGTGCCAGCAGTGAAGAGCTTGGCTACACCTTC	CASSEELGYTF
TRBD2	TRBJ2-7	15	-	TRBV5-4	TGTGCCAGCAGCTTGGTGGGACTAGCCGCCTACGAGCAGTACTTC	CASSLVGLAAYEQYF
TRBD1	TRBJ2-2	12	-	TRBV29-1	TGCAGCGGGACAGGGAACACCGGGGAGCTGTTTTTT	CSGTGNTGELFF
TRBD1	TRBJ1-2	13	few	TRBV30	TGTGCCTGGCGACAGGGTGCGAGAGATGGCTACACCTTC	CAWRQGARDGYTF
-	TRBJ2-5	11	-	TRBV7-2	TGTGCCAGCAGCAAACAAGAGACCCAGTACTTC	CASSKQETQYF
-	TRBJ1-6	16	-	TRBV2	TGTGCCAGCAGCAGGGGAACGTTCGGAGATAATTCACCCCTCCACTTT	CASSRGTFGDNSPLHF
-	TRBJ2-2	13	-	TRBV2	TGTGCCAGCAGTGAAAGAACGGTCGGGGAGCTGTTTTTT	CASSERTVGELFF
-	TRBJ1-3	14	-	TRBV9	TGTGCCAGCAGCGTAGGTTACTCTGGAAACACCATATATTTT	CASSVGYSGNTIYF
-	TRBJ2-6	14	few	TRBV30	TGTGCCTGGAGTGTACCTGGGGGGGCCAACGTCCTGACTTTC	CAWSVPGGANVLTF
-	TRBJ1-5	16	-	TRBV4-1	TGCGCCAGCAGCCAAGGGCTGATTAGCGGTTTTCAGCCCCAGCATTTT	CASSQGLISGFQPQHF
TRBD2	TRBJ2-3	15	-	TRBV5-4	TGTGCCAGCAGCTATGAGCGGGGGGGCCCAGATACGCAGTATTTT	CASSYERGGPDTQYF
-	TRBJ2-7	12	-	TRBV15	TGTGCCACCAGCAGGGGCCAGAACGAGCAGTACTTC	CATSRGQNEQYF
-	TRBJ2-1	14	-	TRBV5-1	TGCGCCAGCAGCTCCTTGGGCTCCTACAATGAGCAGTTCTTC	CASSSLGSYNEQFF
-	TRBJ2-7	11	few	TRBV2	TGTGCCAGCGGACACCCCTACGAGCAGTACTTC	CASGHPYEQYF
-	TRBJ2-3	15	-	TRBV29-1	TGCAGCGTTGAAGAATCGGTGGTACGTCCAGATACGCAGTATTTT	CSVEESVVRPDTQYF